This entry concerns a single TCR beta chain. The PCR employed 60 Vbeta primers together with 13 Jbeta primers. Sequencing was performed with immunoSEQ multiplex PCR; in TCRdb, only in-frame clones are kept and a portion is missing. Here the sample spans roughly 200,000 clones, about 77% being singletons. The sample belongs to a study of cytomegalovirus exposure and HLA in healthy donors. Trimming shortened V by 2 bases and J by 2 bases, and 11 bases separated the two germline ends. The CDR3 loop spans 14 amino acids. Germline V gene lookup returns CDR1 SGHRS and CDR2 YFSETQ. Donors sampled were nominally healthy, though unrecorded immune exposures were likely.

Sequencing was done on a sample of PBMCs. The receptor comes from a woman aged 25-40 years in good health and CMV-seropositive. The gene calls are TRBV5-1 and TRBJ2-7; a possible D gene is TRBD1 (6 bases). The CDR3 region is CASSFTDRAYEQYF. CDR3 bases: TGCGCCAGCAGCTTTACGGACAGAGCCTACGAGCAGTACTTC. The whole variable domain, filled in from reference TRBV5-1 and TRBJ2-7, reads KAGVTQTPRYLIKTRGQQVTLSCSPISGHRSVSWYQQTPGQGLQFLFEYFSETQRNKGNFPGRFSGRQFSNSRSEMNVSTLELGDSALYLCASSFTDRAYEQYFGPGTRLTVT.